This TCR beta chain derives from a study of T cells in Graves' hyperthyroidism and ophthalmopathy (dated by TCRdb to about 2019). A note on the overall study: Peripheral blood samples were taken at initial diagnosis, before any treatment was given. A discovery cohort of about a hundred patients, about 40 with Graves' ophthalmopathy and 55 to 60 with stable Graves' hyperthyroidism, was used to find distinguishing TCR V-J signatures. Prospective prediction of ophthalmopathy was tested in an independent validation cohort of under 20 hyperthyroidism patients and 15 to 17 patients who later progressed to ophthalmopathy. The roughly 90 discovery patients were divided at random into training and test sets in a 7:3 ratio. Thyroid tissue and blood T-cell repertoires from six Graves' hyperthyroidism patients were also compared in the study. Once sampling was done, hyperthyroidism patients were given methimazole at a starting dose of 30 mg daily, whereas ophthalmopathy patients were given high-dose intravenous methylprednisolone. TCR Vbeta CDR3 sequencing of 120 to 150 peripheral blood samples (over 40 ophthalmopathy, approximately 80 hyperthyroidism and about 17 progressor patients) is reported in the paper.

Broad study findings and their caveats: No statistical method was used to set the sample size in advance, and investigators knew the group allocation. A model built on a 13 V-J signature distinguished ophthalmopathy from stable hyperthyroidism, reaching 87.88% sensitivity and about 81% specificity in cross-validation and 80%/75% in testing. Most expanded thyroid clonotypes (frequency above 0.001) were also detected in blood, a finding suggesting that blood repertoires may reflect thyroid immune responses. In validation, progression to ophthalmopathy was predicted by the model with more than 65% sensitivity and 72.22% specificity, a median of 6.5 months before onset.

Many counts were recorded for this clonotype. Its antigen remains unidentified. Per-nucleotide qualities are absent, and no much larger clonotype sits a single base away. Moderately to severely active disease, a Clinical Activity Score of at least 3, a NOSPECS grade of at least 4, and a duration under 3 months were present in ophthalmopathy patients. Any patient with an uncontrolled infection, another autoimmune disease, pregnancy or lactation was excluded. Diagnoses were established on the basis of clinical symptoms, serum thyroxine and TRAb, thyroid ultrasound, and orbital computed tomography. Ficoll-Paque density gradient centrifugation was used to isolate PBMCs from around 10 ml of fresh peripheral blood. Trizol reagent was used to extract total RNA, and RNA quality was then checked on an Agilent 2100 Bioanalyzer. V and J are trimmed by 7 bases and 2 bases, and the gene matches miss 5 bases of the junction. The CDR3 starts with the cysteine, ends with the phenylalanine, and has 13 residues. CDR3 DNA is the only sequence kept; it has 39 bases, read in frame from the first base. Looking up the germline V gene (reference sequence) yields CDR1 DFQATT and CDR2 SNEGSKA.

Amplification of TCR beta CDR3 regions was carried out from RNA transcripts. The first round of RT-PCR for the TCR CDR3 was performed with the HTBI primer set and the Qiagen OneStep RT-PCR kit. The libraries were constructed in a second round of multiplex PCR and then size-selected and purified. The libraries were sequenced on an Illumina HiSeq2000 using paired-end 100 bp reads. Turning to the authors' computational methods: SOAPnuke was used to process the raw data, removing reads that contained adapters or uncalled bases, had a mean Phred below 15, or lacked an exact match to the constant primer or identifier. COPE v1.2.5 was used to merge the high-quality paired reads, and each unique nucleotide sequence was defined as a clonotype. MiTCR v1.1 was used to align the clonotypes against IMGT TRBV, TRBD and TRBJ reference segments. Analysis was restricted to V-J combinations with a frequency above 0.0001, which covered roughly 99% of repertoires. A TCS score was defined as the ratio of F50 (clonal expansion) to E x V (chaos), with BLOSUM62-based TCRdist applied between CDR3 peptides within each V-J. Welch's t-statistics and random forest reduced around 550 V-J features to around 14, which were used in a naive Bayes classifier (R e1071). The raw public data were reprocessed by TCRdb itself: fastp quality trimming at Q25, MiXCR clonotype calling, in-frame beta chains only. For every CDR3 protein sequence, its rows merge into one entry that carries the most common genes and DNA. These V and J calls originate from TCRdb's pipeline instead of the authors' own analysis. Counted in this sample were hundreds of thousands of distinct CDR3 sequences; less than 25% of them appeared once. The ten most abundant clones make up 34% of the sample.

The clonotype was recovered from a man in his thirties or forties with Graves' ophthalmopathy. The chain employs TRBV20-1 and TRBJ2-7; 10 junctional bases match TRBD1. The sequencing input was blood. The CDR3 region: CSGRDRGAYEQYF. The DNA sequence is as follows: TGCAGTGGGCGGGACAGGGGCGCCTACGAGCAGTACTTC.